This T cell receptor (beta chain) came from a study of blood T cell repertoires in COVID-19. About the study: Donors in the United States, Italy and Spain gave samples during acute or convalescent COVID-19. The analysed material was cDNA or gDNA that came from T cells, B-cell-depleted T cells, or PBMCs.

The repertoire was sequenced with immunoSEQ multiplex PCR; TCRdb's copy has only in-frame clones and lacks some. The data show 350,000 to 400,000 clones, 80% to 90% seen once. Recruits, aged roughly 18 to 90 years, lived in 20 to 30 US areas. Recovered Cohort 3 donors showed two negative PCRs, clearance, or symptom resolution. The receptor's source is a man between 18 and 35 years old who had recovered from COVID-19. Input material: PBMCs or T cells enriched from blood (not recorded which).

Here the CDR3 reads CASSPGTSGYEQYF. CDR3 nucleotide sequence: TGTGCCAGCAGCCCCGGGACTAGCGGCTACGAGCAGTACTTC. The chain couples TRBV7-2 to TRBJ2-7; 11 nucleotides line up with TRBD2. CDR1 and CDR2 from the germline V gene are SGHTA and FQGNSA. V shed 5 bases, J shed 3 bases, and the junction held 3 bases outside the gene matches. There are 14 residues in the CDR3.